Following are 29 T cell receptor beta chains from one sample sequenced in a study of T cell clones after liver transplantation. TCRdb keeps only in-frame clones here, not all; method: immunoSEQ multiplex PCR. The sample yields more than 7,000 clones, almost 80% seen once. The sample here was CD8+ T cells from blood, taken at the 22-month timepoint. These TCRs come from a human patient who received a liver transplant. The graft donor may be the source of some T cells.

The rearrangement links TRBV30 to TRBJ2-7; 9 bases are a match to TRBD2. Germline V gene sequence: CDR1 GTSNPN, CDR2 SVGIG (reference sequence). V gave up 2 bases and J gave up 6 bases; unmatched junction bases: 8. The CDR3 spans 14 residues. CDR3 amino acids: CAWSSGLAPFEQYF. Here the CDR3 DNA reads TGTGCCTGGAGTTCGGGACTAGCCCCATTCGAGCAGTACTTC.

The CDR3 sequence is CASSFTGEETQYF. CDR3 coding DNA: TGTGCCAGCAGCTTTACAGGGGAAGAGACCCAGTACTTC. The chain recombines TRBV5-4 with TRBJ2-5; TRBD1 agrees at 7 bases. Germline V CDR1 and CDR2: SGHNT, YYREEE (reference sequence). The J segment lost 3 bases and the V segment lost 2 bases, leaving 1 base of the junction unmatched. The CDR3 runs to 13 residues. Based on the CDR3 plus reference TRBV5-4 and TRBJ2-5, the full variable domain is ETGVTQSPTHLIKTRGQQVTLRCSSQSGHNTVSWYQQALGQGPQFIFQYYREEENGRGNFPPRFSGLQFPNYSSELNVNALELDDSALYLCASSFTGEETQYFGPGTRLLVL.

This chain joins TRBV10-2 and TRBJ1-6; perhaps TRBD1 as D (5 bases). CDR1 and CDR2 (germline): WSHSY, SAAADI. This CDR3 has 17 residues. Between the trimmed V and J ends, which lost 3 bases and 7 bases, there was a span of 19 bases. The CDR3 region is CASSDPPWDPTNSPLHF. As DNA, the CDR3 is TGCGCCAGCAGTGACCCACCCTGGGACCCGACGAATTCACCCCTCCACTTT.

This rearrangement joins TRBV2 to TRBJ2-3, with 11 nucleotides matching TRBD2. CDR3 length: 13 residues. Germline V gene lookup returns CDR1 SNHLY and CDR2 FYNNEI. V shed 8 bases, J shed 6 bases, and the junction held 4 bases outside the gene matches. The CDR3 DNA follows: TGTGCCAGCGTAGCGGGGGGGTTCGATACGCAGTATTTT. Translating it yields CASVAGGFDTQYF.

This clone is medium-sized by share. The rearrangement uses TRBV2 and TRBJ1-6; TRBD1 matches 9 bases. The trim removed 7 bases at V and 7 bases at J, leaving 5 bases unmatched. The CDR3 runs to 14 residues. CDR1 is SNHLY and CDR2 is FYNNEI in the germline V gene. CDR3 loop: CASTSGQGNSPLHF. For the CDR3, the DNA is TGTGCCAGCACCTCGGGACAGGGAAATTCACCCCTCCACTTT.

This chain's CDR3 is CASSRLYNEQFF. CDR3 sequence (DNA): TGTGCCAGCAGCCGATTATACAATGAGCAGTTCTTC. The chain is built from TRBV14 and TRBJ2-1; D ambiguous. The V end lost 4 bases, the J end lost 4 bases, and 5 bases lay between the germline ends. CDR3 size: 12 residues. The V gene's germline CDR1 is SGHDN and CDR2 FVKESK.

This sequence joins TRBV5-8 and TRBJ2-7; perhaps TRBD2 as D (5 bases). This CDR3 has 15 residues. Germline values: CDR1 SGHTS, CDR2 YDEGEE. Between the trimmed V and J ends, which lost 4 bases and 0 bases, there was a span of 14 bases. The CDR3 region has the DNA TGTGCCAGCAGCACGTCCGGACGGGGCTCCTACGAGCAGTACTTC. As protein: CASSTSGRGSYEQYF.

The chain combines TRBV4-2 with TRBJ2-7, with 9 bases identical to TRBD2. From germline, CDR1 is LGHNA and CDR2 YNFKEQ. This CDR3 spans 15 amino acids. J lost 3 bases, V lost 2 bases, and 5 bases had no gene match. CDR3 sequence reads: CASSQLLAGGYEQYF. In DNA, the CDR3 is TGTGCCAGCAGCCAACTACTAGCGGGCGGCTACGAGCAGTACTTC.

This CDR3 reads CASSPVQFF. In DNA, the CDR3 is TGTGCCAGCAGTCCTGTCCAGTTCTTC. The chain combines TRBV6-1 with TRBJ2-1; D remains ambiguous. The germline gives CDR1 MNHNS, CDR2 SASEGT. This CDR3 spans 9 amino acids. V shed 5 bases and J shed 13 bases, with 6 bases lying between them.

The chain has TRBV29-1 and TRBJ2-1; no definite D call. CDR3 length: 11 residues. Deletions cut 5 bases from V and 4 bases from J, with 6 bases between. Germline lookup yields CDR1 SQVTM and CDR2 ANQGSEA. CDR3 in DNA: TGCAGCGTTTGGCAGTACAATGAGCAGTTCTTC. Residues: CSVWQYNEQFF.

The chain employs TRBV19 and TRBJ2-3, with 8 bases fitting TRBD1. The CDR3 is 18 residues long. Per the germline V gene, CDR1 is LNHDA and CDR2 is SQIVND (reference sequence). V trimming: 3 bases; J trimming: 2 bases; junction bases outside the gene matches: 13. This CDR3 reads CASSIYSPGTGDTDTQYF. The CDR3 nucleotides are TGTGCCAGTAGTATCTACTCCCCGGGGACAGGAGACACAGATACGCAGTATTTT.

This rearrangement joins TRBV11-2 to TRBJ2-7, with D hard to call. CDR3 length equals 13 residues. Deletions cut 5 bases from V and 4 bases from J, with 12 bases between. Germline CDR1 SGHAT, CDR2 FQNNGV. CDR3 protein: CASSQERRYEQYF. The CDR3 DNA follows: TGTGCCAGCAGCCAAGAGAGACGATACGAGCAGTACTTC.

This clone rates as medium-sized (0.01 to 0.1%). The chain combines TRBV5-4 with TRBJ1-1; D remains unclear. CDR3 length: 13 residues. Trimming pared 1 base from V and 0 bases from J, leaving 4 bases between. Per germline, CDR1 SGHNT and CDR2 YYREEE (reference sequence). The CDR3 DNA follows: TGTGCCAGCAGCTTGACAATGAACACTGAAGCTTTCTTT. Its translation is CASSLTMNTEAFF. The complete variable domain, with remaining parts taken from reference TRBV5-4 and TRBJ1-1, reads ETGVTQSPTHLIKTRGQQVTLRCSSQSGHNTVSWYQQALGQGPQFIFQYYREEENGRGNFPPRFSGLQFPNYSSELNVNALELDDSALYLCASSLTMNTEAFFGQGTRLTVV.

This chain joins TRBV6-6 and TRBJ1-2, with a tentative D call TRBD1 (6 bases). This CDR3 has 14 residues. Between the trimmed V and J ends, which lost 1 base and 2 bases, there was a span of 8 bases. Germline loops: CDR1 MNHNY, CDR2 SVGAGI (reference sequence). DNA of the CDR3: TGTGCCAGCAGTTACTTGACAGGCAACTATGGCTACACCTTC. It specifies CASSYLTGNYGYTF.

This clone is medium-sized (0.01 to 0.1%) in the sample. In the same sample, other DNA sequences code for this CDR3. The chain recombines TRBV19 with TRBJ1-1; no firm D call. The germline V gene encodes CDR1 LNHDA and CDR2 SQIVND (reference sequence). This CDR3 has 12 residues. Trimming took off 6 bases at V and 4 bases at J, with 9 bases between the two ends. CDR3 in amino acids: CASSPDSTEAFF. The CDR3 DNA reads as TGTGCCAGTAGCCCGGATTCCACTGAAGCTTTCTTT. The full variable domain, completed using reference TRBV19 and TRBJ1-1, is DGGITQSPKYLFRKEGQNVTLSCEQNLNHDAMYWYRQDPGQGLRLIYYSQIVNDFQKGDIAEGYSVSREKKESFPLTVTSAQKNPTAFYLCASSPDSTEAFFGQGTRLTVV.

The CDR3 sequence is CASSPGPSTNYGYTF. CDR3 DNA sequence: TGTGCCAGTAGTCCCGGGCCGTCGACCAACTATGGCTACACCTTC. The chain joins TRBV19 to TRBJ1-2; D not resolved. V shed 5 bases and J shed 2 bases, with 15 bases lying between them. This CDR3 spans 15 amino acids. CDR1 is LNHDA, CDR2 SQIVND, per germline (reference sequence).

This clone was seen just once. The chain links TRBV27 to TRBJ2-7, with D possibly called TRBD1 or TRBD2 (5 bases each). Trimming took off 2 bases at V and 0 bases at J, with 11 bases between the two ends. Germline assignment: CDR1 MNHEY and CDR2 SMNVEV (reference sequence). This CDR3 has 15 amino acids. CDR3 bases: TGTGCCAGCAGTTTAGCAGGGAGTTTCTCCTACGAGCAGTACTTC. As protein: CASSLAGSFSYEQYF.

The chain is built from TRBV4-1 and TRBJ2-2; no reliable D call. Germline V gene data show CDR1 as MGHRA and CDR2 as YSYEKL. Trimming cost V 1 base and J 0 bases, with 3 bases left between them. The CDR3 has 14 residues. CDR3: CASSQAPNTGELFF. The CDR3 DNA follows: TGCGCCAGCAGCCAAGCTCCGAACACCGGGGAGCTGTTTTTT.

V gene TRBV6-1 combines with J gene TRBJ2-3; 11 bases agree with TRBD2. Germline assignment: CDR1 MNHNS and CDR2 SASEGT. The CDR3 has 16 residues. The V gene end was trimmed by 0 bases and the J gene end by 2 bases; junction bases not matched to a gene: 1. CDR3 sequence: CASSEASGGATDTQYF. The CDR3 nucleotides read TGTGCCAGCAGTGAAGCTAGCGGGGGGGCCACAGATACGCAGTATTTT.

The chain combines TRBV6-1 with TRBJ2-7, with TRBD1 matching over 9 bases. This CDR3 region has 14 residues. V lost 4 bases, J lost 7 bases, and 8 bases stayed unmatched. CDR1 and CDR2 (germline): MNHNS, SASEGT. CDR3 residues: CASSGRTGAGEQYF. The CDR3 DNA follows: TGTGCCAGCAGTGGTAGGACAGGGGCGGGGGAGCAGTACTTC.

The V and J genes are TRBV4-1 and TRBJ2-7, with D perhaps matching TRBD1 (6 bases). The V end lost 4 bases, the J end lost 4 bases, and 14 bases lay between the germline ends. This CDR3 region has 14 residues. Germline values: CDR1 MGHRA, CDR2 YSYEKL. The CDR3 nucleotides are TGCGCCAGCAGCCTCCGACAGGAGAGATACGAGCAGTACTTC. Translating gives CASSLRQERYEQYF.

The chain recombines TRBV11-2 with TRBJ1-6, with D unresolved. V was pared by 4 bases and J by 9 bases, with 10 bases between. The germline V gene encodes CDR1 SGHAT and CDR2 FQNNGV. This CDR3 contains 13 residues. CDR3 in DNA: TGTGCCAGCAGCTCCCCGATGGGTTCACCCCTCCACTTT. As protein: CASSSPMGSPLHF. Full variable domain (rest looked up from reference TRBV11-2 and TRBJ1-6): EAGVAQSPRYKIIEKRQSVAFWCNPISGHATLYWYQQILGQGPKLLIQFQNNGVVDDSQLPKDRFSAERLKGVDSTLKIQPAKLEDSAVYLCASSSPMGSPLHFGNGTRLTVT.

J is TRBJ1-6 and V is TRBV7-6; D is unresolved. V dropped 1 base and J dropped 9 bases, with 4 bases sitting between them. Germline CDR1 and CDR2: SGHVS and FNYEAQ. The CDR3 loop spans 12 amino acids. The CDR3 loop reads CASSLGSSPLHF. The DNA of the CDR3 is TGTGCCAGCAGCTTAGGGAGTTCACCCCTCCACTTT.

V usage is TRBV30 and J usage is TRBJ1-3; D is unclear. Germline assignment: CDR1 GTSNPN and CDR2 SVGIG (reference sequence). This CDR3 is 14 amino acids long. V lost 0 bases and J lost 2, with 8 bases in between. The CDR3 DNA follows: TGTGCCTGGAGTGTACCGGGGACTGGAAACACCATATATTTT. Translated, it gives CAWSVPGTGNTIYF.

This clone was recorded once. This rearrangement joins TRBV22-1 to TRBJ2-6. TRBV22-1 is a pseudogene segment. The CDR3 length is 18 residues. CDR3 residues: CPGSKIRKRQSRANVLTF. The DNA of the CDR3 is TGTCCTGGGAGTAAAATCAGAAAGCGACAAAGTCGGGCCAACGTCCTGACTTTC.

J is TRBJ2-7 and V is TRBV28; 8 nucleotides agree with TRBD1. This CDR3 comprises 14 residues. The germline gives CDR1 MDHEN, CDR2 SYDVKM. Trimming cost V 5 bases and J 6 bases; bases outside gene matches: 9. CDR3 in amino acids: CASSPRGTGGEQYF. The CDR3 DNA sequence: TGTGCCAGCAGTCCCCGGGGCACAGGGGGCGAGCAGTACTTC.

The V gene is TRBV11-2, the J gene TRBJ2-7; maybe TRBD1 (5 bases). Between the trimmed V and J ends, which lost 3 bases and 3 bases, there was a span of 9 bases. The germline V gene has CDR1 SGHAT and CDR2 FQNNGV. The CDR3 totals 13 residues. For the CDR3, the DNA is TGTGCCAGCAGCTTGGGGCAGTTCTACGAGCAGTACTTC. Its protein product is CASSLGQFYEQYF. Combining the CDR3 with reference TRBV11-2 and TRBJ2-7 gives the whole variable domain EAGVAQSPRYKIIEKRQSVAFWCNPISGHATLYWYQQILGQGPKLLIQFQNNGVVDDSQLPKDRFSAERLKGVDSTLKIQPAKLEDSAVYLCASSLGQFYEQYFGPGTRLTVT.

This clone was seen more than once but under ten times. The chain carries TRBV5-1 and TRBJ1-1; no firm D call. Germline values: CDR1 SGHRS, CDR2 YFSETQ. The V gene lost 2 bases and the J gene lost 0 bases, with 14 bases spanning the gap. The length of the CDR3 is 16 residues. CDR3 DNA sequence: TGCGCCAGCAGCTTTGGGCCGGGCGGGATGAACACTGAAGCTTTCTTT. Residues: CASSFGPGGMNTEAFF. The whole variable domain, remainder taken from reference TRBV5-1 and TRBJ1-1, is KAGVTQTPRYLIKTRGQQVTLSCSPISGHRSVSWYQQTPGQGLQFLFEYFSETQRNKGNFPGRFSGRQFSNSRSEMNVSTLELGDSALYLCASSFGPGGMNTEAFFGQGTRLTVV.

This chain connects TRBV7-8 to TRBJ1-1; 7 bases line up with TRBD1. CDR1 and CDR2 from the germline V gene are SGHVS and FQNEAQ. The CDR3 runs 19 residues. Trimming removed 5 bases from V and 6 bases from J; junction bases left unmatched: 24. The CDR3 region has the DNA TGTGCCAGCAGCCCAACCTCAGGGGCAGGGGGAAATCTTTTCGCTGAAGCTTTCTTT. Protein product: CASSPTSGAGGNLFAEAFF. Filled out from reference TRBV7-8 and TRBJ1-1, the complete variable domain reads GAGVSQSPRYKVAKRGQDVALRCDPISGHVSLFWYQQALGQGPEFLTYFQNEAQLDKSGLPSDRFFAERPEGSVSTLKIQRTQQEDSAVYLCASSPTSGAGGNLFAEAFFGQGTRLTVV.